These 19 T cell receptor beta chains were sequenced from one sample in a study of cytomegalovirus exposure and HLA in healthy donors. PCR used 60 Vbeta primers and 13 Jbeta primers. Clones were read by immunoSEQ multiplex PCR, and TCRdb kept only the in-frame ones, dropping some. The table includes some 210,000 clones, around 86% detected once. Source material: PBMCs. These receptors all stem from a woman aged 50 to 65 in good health and CMV-seropositive.

The rearrangement uses TRBV6-1 and TRBJ1-5, with D maybe TRBD1 (6 bases). The germline gives CDR1 MNHNS, CDR2 SASEGT. The CDR3 consists of 17 residues. V shed 4 bases and J shed 1 base, with 17 bases lying between them. Here the CDR3 reads CASSGPNRVRSNQPQHF. CDR3 in DNA: TGTGCCAGCAGTGGCCCTAACAGGGTAAGGAGCAATCAGCCCCAGCATTTT.

This chain uses TRBV19 with TRBJ2-5; D is possibly TRBD1 (5 bases). CDR1 LNHDA and CDR2 SQIVND come from the germline V gene (reference sequence). Trimming removed 2 bases from V and 8 bases from J, with 6 bases in between. The CDR3 is 11 amino acids. The CDR3 loop is CASSIRGTQYF. Here the CDR3 DNA reads TGTGCCAGTAGTATAAGGGGAACCCAGTACTTC.

The chain joins TRBV11-2 to TRBJ2-1, with D possibly matching TRBD2 (6 bases). The CDR3 spans 13 residues. Deletions cut 1 base from V and 5 bases from J, with 6 bases between. CDR1 is SGHAT and CDR2 is FQNNGV in the germline V gene. CDR3 loop: CASSLAGDNEQFF. The CDR3 DNA is TGTGCCAGCAGCTTAGCGGGAGACAATGAGCAGTTCTTC.

The chain employs TRBV5-6 and TRBJ1-1; D gene unclear. Germline values: CDR1 SGHDT, CDR2 YYEEEE. V lost 3 bases, J lost 1 base, and 7 bases lay in between. This CDR3 has 13 residues. In nucleotides, the CDR3 is TGTGCCAGCAGCTATACAGCGAACACTGAAGCTTTCTTT. It translates to CASSYTANTEAFF.

J is TRBJ2-7 and V is TRBV29-1, with unresolved D. V lost 6 bases to trimming and J lost 3 bases, with 12 bases between them. Germline V lookup: CDR1 SQVTM, CDR2 ANQGSEA. The CDR3 sequence is 12 residues long. The CDR3 protein is CSVRDTDYEQYF. The CDR3 DNA follows: TGCAGCGTCCGCGACACGGACTACGAGCAGTACTTC.

The rearrangement joins TRBV19 to TRBJ1-2; 8 positions agree with TRBD1. Trimming took 6 bases from V and 3 from J; bases not matched to a gene: 3. Germline CDR1 and CDR2: LNHDA and SQIVND (reference sequence). The CDR3 runs 13 residues. This CDR3 reads CASSGQGDYGYTF. DNA of the CDR3: TGTGCCAGTAGCGGACAGGGAGACTATGGCTACACCTTC.

V and J are TRBV4-1 and TRBJ2-7, with TRBD1 identical over 9 bases. Looked up from germline, CDR1 is MGHRA and CDR2 is YSYEKL. The CDR3 length is 15 residues. V lost 1 base to trimming and J lost 6 bases; unmatched junction nucleotides: 7. The CDR3 loop is CASSQAGTGSGEQYF. The CDR3 DNA sequence: TGCGCCAGCAGCCAAGCGGGGACAGGGTCGGGCGAGCAGTACTTC.

This clone was observed once. DNA for the CDR3: TGTGCCAGCAGTTACTCCGACATTCAGTACTTC. As protein: CASSYSDIQYF. The rearrangement joins TRBV6-6 to TRBJ2-4; D gene uncertain. This CDR3 region has 11 residues. Trimming cost V 0 bases and J 8 bases, with 2 bases left between them. Germline V gives CDR1 MNHNY, CDR2 SVGAGI (reference sequence).

The V call is TRBV27, the J call TRBJ1-6; D uncertain. Deletions cut 0 bases from V and 1 base from J, with 7 bases between. CDR1 MNHEY and CDR2 SMNVEV come from the germline V gene (reference sequence). The CDR3 covers 16 residues. In nucleotides, the CDR3 is TGTGCCAGCAGTTTATCAAAGAGGTCCTATAATTCACCCCTCCACTTT. Residues: CASSLSKRSYNSPLHF.

The genes are TRBV6-6 and TRBJ1-1; D is ambiguous. The germline V gene has CDR1 MNHNY and CDR2 SVGAGI (reference sequence). V was cut by 11 bases and J by 4 bases, with 17 bases left in between. The CDR3 sequence is 13 residues long. The CDR3: CASRRGEGTEAFF. The CDR3 nucleotides read TGTGCCTCTCGAAGAGGCGAGGGCACTGAAGCTTTCTTT.

The CDR3 region has the DNA TGTGCCAGTAGTTGGGGGCGATCAGGGTACAATGAGCAGTTCTTC. This translates into CASSWGRSGYNEQFF. The chain couples TRBV19 to TRBJ2-1; TRBD1 might be the D (6 bases). Germline V CDR1 and CDR2: LNHDA, SQIVND (reference sequence). This CDR3 comprises 15 residues. Trimming cost V 5 bases and J 4 bases, with 15 bases left between them.

Note on this clone: Other DNA sequences in the sample encode the same CDR3. This rearrangement joins TRBV5-1 to TRBJ2-5; perhaps TRBD1 as D (6 bases). CDR1 and CDR2 from the germline V gene are SGHRS and YFSETQ. The length of the CDR3 is 14 residues. Between the trimmed V and J ends, which lost 0 bases and 1 base, there was a span of 7 bases. The DNA of the CDR3 is TGCGCCAGCAGCTTGGGCAGGGGCCAAGAGACCCAGTACTTC. Translating it yields CASSLGRGQETQYF.

This chain joins TRBV13 and TRBJ1-1, with TRBD1 matching 8 bases. Germline V gives CDR1 PRHDT, CDR2 FYEKMQ (reference sequence). The junction had 2 bases not matched to a gene; V was cut back by 4 bases and J by 4 bases. The CDR3 totals 13 residues. The CDR3 loop reads CASSWTGTTEAFF. As DNA, the CDR3 is TGTGCCAGCAGCTGGACAGGGACCACTGAAGCTTTCTTT.

This chain joins TRBV6-1 and TRBJ2-7; TRBD2 is a possible D gene (7 bases). CDR1 and CDR2 (germline): MNHNS, SASEGT. Trimming removed 0 bases from V and 2 bases from J, with 11 bases in between. There are 15 residues in the CDR3. CDR3 sequence: CASSEARGGPYEQYF. CDR3 sequence (DNA): TGTGCCAGCAGTGAAGCGAGGGGGGGGCCCTACGAGCAGTACTTC.

The V call is TRBV7-9, the J call TRBJ2-7; 9 nucleotides line up with TRBD1. This CDR3 has 15 residues. Germline V CDR1 and CDR2: SEHNR, FQNEAQ (reference sequence). V lost 4 bases and J lost 4; bases outside the gene matches: 8. As DNA, the CDR3 is TGTGCCAGCAGCTCCCCGGGGACAGGGAATTACGAGCAGTACTTC. It specifies CASSSPGTGNYEQYF. Complete variable domain (other parts from reference TRBV7-9 and TRBJ2-7): DTGVSQNPRHKITKRGQNVTFRCDPISEHNRLYWYRQTLGQGPEFLTYFQNEAQLEKSRLLSDRFSAERPKGSFSTLEIQRTEQGDSAMYLCASSSPGTGNYEQYFGPGTRLTVT.

The chain combines TRBV6-5 with TRBJ2-4; 9 bases fit TRBD1. CDR3 size: 15 residues. The germline CDR1 and CDR2 sequences are MNHEY and SVGAGI. The trim removed 6 bases at V and 3 bases at J, leaving 6 bases unmatched. The CDR3 nucleotides read TGTGCCAGCAGCTCACAGGGGGCTGGCAAAAACATTCAGTACTTC. Translating it yields CASSSQGAGKNIQYF.

The chain combines TRBV19 with TRBJ2-7; 8 bases fit TRBD2. Unmatched junction bases numbered 4, after V lost 5 bases and J lost 1 base. From germline, CDR1 is LNHDA and CDR2 SQIVND (reference sequence). This CDR3 spans 14 amino acids. The CDR3 DNA sequence: TGTGCCAGTAGTCCGAGCGGGGGTTCCTACGAGCAGTACTTC. Translated: CASSPSGGSYEQYF.

This clone has just one count. J is TRBJ2-7 and V is TRBV27, with a possible D match to TRBD2 (6 bases). The CDR3 is made up of 15 amino acids. Germline V lookup: CDR1 MNHEY, CDR2 SMNVEV (reference sequence). V lost 6 bases and J lost 0, with 15 bases in between. CDR3 loop: CASSPLAGSSYEQYF. In DNA, the CDR3 is TGTGCCAGCAGCCCCCTAGCCGGGAGCTCCTACGAGCAGTACTTC.

This rearrangement joins TRBV19 to TRBJ1-4; D is undetermined. V lost 6 bases, J lost 7 bases, and 12 bases lay in between. Germline assignment: CDR1 LNHDA and CDR2 SQIVND (reference sequence). The CDR3 loop spans 13 amino acids. The CDR3 is CASSPPRGEKLFF. CDR3 DNA: TGTGCCAGTAGCCCACCAAGAGGTGAAAAACTGTTTTTT. Variable domain in full (rest from reference TRBV19 and TRBJ1-4): DGGITQSPKYLFRKEGQNVTLSCEQNLNHDAMYWYRQDPGQGLRLIYYSQIVNDFQKGDIAEGYSVSREKKESFPLTVTSAQKNPTAFYLCASSPPRGEKLFFGSGTQLSVL.